The sequence of this TCR beta chain was determined in a study of chemoradiotherapy in HPV16-positive cancers. Across the whole study: Candidate HPV-specific T-cell clones and common TCR motifs came from functional assays in a couple of HPV16-positive patients. Overall study results and limits: HPV-responsive T-cell expansion during chemoradiotherapy was linked to improved recurrence-free survival in HPV16-positive patients.

Samples were taken several times over chemoradiotherapy. Assay used: immunoSEQ multiplex PCR; TCRdb lists only in-frame clones, some missing. The sample carries under 85,000 clones, roughly 86% recorded once. Points on this clone: The antigen remains undetermined.

This CDR3 region has 14 residues. V was clipped by 4 bases and J by 8 bases; unmatched bases: 9. CDR1 MDHEN and CDR2 SYDVKM come from the germline V gene. The sequences come from blood, collected from a patient who underwent chemoradiotherapy. This TCR derives from a human donor with HPV-associated anogenital cancer. V and J are TRBV28 and TRBJ1-2; 8 bases agree with TRBD1. The CDR3 is CASSSPDRVGGYTF. The CDR3 nucleotides are TGTGCCAGCAGTTCCCCGGACAGGGTGGGGGGCTACACCTTC.